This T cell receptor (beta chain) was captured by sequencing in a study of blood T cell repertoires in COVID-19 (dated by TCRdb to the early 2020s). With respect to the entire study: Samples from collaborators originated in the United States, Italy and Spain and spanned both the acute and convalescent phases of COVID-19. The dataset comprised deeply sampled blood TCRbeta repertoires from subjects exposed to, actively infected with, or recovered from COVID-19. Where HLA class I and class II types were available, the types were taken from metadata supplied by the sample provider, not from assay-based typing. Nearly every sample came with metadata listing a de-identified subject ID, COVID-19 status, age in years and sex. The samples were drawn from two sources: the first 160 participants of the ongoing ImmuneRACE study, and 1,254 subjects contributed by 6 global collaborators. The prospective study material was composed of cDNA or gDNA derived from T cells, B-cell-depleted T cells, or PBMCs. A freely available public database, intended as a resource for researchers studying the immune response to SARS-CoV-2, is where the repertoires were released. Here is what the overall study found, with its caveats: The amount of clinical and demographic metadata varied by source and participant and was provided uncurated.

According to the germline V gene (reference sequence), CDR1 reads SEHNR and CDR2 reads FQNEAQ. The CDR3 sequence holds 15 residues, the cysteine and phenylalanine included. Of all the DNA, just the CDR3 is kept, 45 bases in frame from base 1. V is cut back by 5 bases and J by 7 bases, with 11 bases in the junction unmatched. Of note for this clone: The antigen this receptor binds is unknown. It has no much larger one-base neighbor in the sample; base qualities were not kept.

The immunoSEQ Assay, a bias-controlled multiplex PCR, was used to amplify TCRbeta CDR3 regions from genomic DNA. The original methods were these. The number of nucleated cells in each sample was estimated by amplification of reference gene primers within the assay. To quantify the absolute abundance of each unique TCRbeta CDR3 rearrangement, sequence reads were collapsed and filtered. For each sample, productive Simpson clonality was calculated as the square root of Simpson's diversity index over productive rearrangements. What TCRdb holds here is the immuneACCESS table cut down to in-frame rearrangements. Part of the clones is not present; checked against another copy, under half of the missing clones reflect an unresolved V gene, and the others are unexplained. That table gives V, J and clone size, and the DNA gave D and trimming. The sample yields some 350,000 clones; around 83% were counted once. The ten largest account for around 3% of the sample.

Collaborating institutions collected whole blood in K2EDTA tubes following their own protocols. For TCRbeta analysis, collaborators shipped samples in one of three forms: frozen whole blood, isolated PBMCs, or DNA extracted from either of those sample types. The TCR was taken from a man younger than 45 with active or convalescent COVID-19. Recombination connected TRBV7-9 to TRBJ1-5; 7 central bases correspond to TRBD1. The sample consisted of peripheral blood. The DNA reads TGTGCCAGCAGCCGCGGGACAGCGGTTAGGCAGCCCCAGCATTTT. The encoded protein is CASSRGTAVRQPQHF. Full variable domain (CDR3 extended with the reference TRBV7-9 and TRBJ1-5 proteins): DTGVSQNPRHKITKRGQNVTFRCDPISEHNRLYWYRQTLGQGPEFLTYFQNEAQLEKSRLLSDRFSAERPKGSFSTLEIQRTEQGDSAMYLCASSRGTAVRQPQHFGDGTRLSIL.